This T cell receptor beta chain was captured by sequencing in a study of T cell repertoires in cytomegalovirus infection. This clonotype was counted at least ten times. TCRdb ran MiXCR on the reads and lists one entry per CDR3 protein. The sample holds about 460,000 distinct CDR3 sequences; approximately 10% are singletons and the top ten take roughly 10%. V gave up 5 bases and J gave up 2 bases, with 13 bases separating them. Germline V gives CDR1 SNHLY, CDR2 FYNNEI. The CDR3 loop spans 15 amino acids. V is TRBV2 and J is TRBJ2-1, with D possibly called TRBD1 or TRBD2 (5 bases each). Material: PBMCs. This clonotype was sampled from a human donor in good health (CMV status not recorded). Some clones in this sample may be carry-over from other donors' samples. The CDR3 spells CASSTGAGPYNEQFF. The CDR3 DNA sequence: TGTGCCAGCAGTACCGGGGCCGGGCCCTACAATGAGCAGTTCTTC.